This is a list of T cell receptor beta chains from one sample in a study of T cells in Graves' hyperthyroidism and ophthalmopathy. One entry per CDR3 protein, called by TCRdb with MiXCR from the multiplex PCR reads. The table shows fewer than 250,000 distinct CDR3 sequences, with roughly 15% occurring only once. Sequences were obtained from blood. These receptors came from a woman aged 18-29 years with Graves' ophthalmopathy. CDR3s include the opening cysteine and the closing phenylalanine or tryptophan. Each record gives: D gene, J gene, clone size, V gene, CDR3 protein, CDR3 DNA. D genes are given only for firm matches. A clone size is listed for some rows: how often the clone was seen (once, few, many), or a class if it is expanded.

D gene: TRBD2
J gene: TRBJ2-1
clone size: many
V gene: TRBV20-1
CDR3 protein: CSAISGRAYNEQFF
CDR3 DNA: TGCAGTGCCATTAGCGGGAGGGCCTACAATGAGCAGTTCTTC

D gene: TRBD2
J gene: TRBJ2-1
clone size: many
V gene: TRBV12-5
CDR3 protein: CASGLATSGPSYNEQFF
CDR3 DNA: TGTGCTAGTGGTTTGGCGACTAGCGGTCCTTCCTACAATGAGCAGTTCTTC

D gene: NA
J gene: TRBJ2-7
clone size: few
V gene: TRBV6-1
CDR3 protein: CACRTSGTYEQYF
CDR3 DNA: TGTGCCTGCAGAACCAGCGGAACCTACGAGCAGTACTTC

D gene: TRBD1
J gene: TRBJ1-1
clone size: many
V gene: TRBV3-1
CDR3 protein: CASSQVFQGANMNTEAFF
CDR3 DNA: TGTGCCAGCAGCCAAGTTTTTCAGGGGGCGAATATGAACACTGAAGCTTTCTTT

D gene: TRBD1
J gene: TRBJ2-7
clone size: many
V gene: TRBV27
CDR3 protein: CASSFDRGSYEQYF
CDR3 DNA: TGTGCCAGCAGTTTCGACAGGGGTTCCTACGAGCAGTACTTC

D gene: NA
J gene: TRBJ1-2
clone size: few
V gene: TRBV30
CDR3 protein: CAWSVIDPAGWGYGYTF
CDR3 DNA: TGTGCCTGGAGTGTAATCGATCCGGCAGGGTGGGGCTATGGCTACACCTTC

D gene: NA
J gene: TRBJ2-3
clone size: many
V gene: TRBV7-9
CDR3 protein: CASSLAGVVTDTQYF
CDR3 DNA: TGTGCCAGCAGCTTAGCGGGAGTGGTCACAGATACGCAGTATTTT

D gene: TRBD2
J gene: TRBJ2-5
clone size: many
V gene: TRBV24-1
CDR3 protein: CATSDPGTSEETQYF
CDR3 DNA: TGTGCCACCAGTGACCCCGGGACTAGCGAAGAGACCCAGTACTTC

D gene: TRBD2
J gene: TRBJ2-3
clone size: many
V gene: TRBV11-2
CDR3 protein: CASSLAVLKRGSTDTQYF
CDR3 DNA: TGTGCCAGCAGCTTAGCCGTGCTGAAGCGGGGGAGCACAGATACGCAGTATTTT

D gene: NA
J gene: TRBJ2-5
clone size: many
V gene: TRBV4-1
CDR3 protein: CASSQDGAGLKETQYF
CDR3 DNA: TGCGCCAGCAGCCAAGACGGCGCAGGGTTAAAAGAGACCCAGTACTTC

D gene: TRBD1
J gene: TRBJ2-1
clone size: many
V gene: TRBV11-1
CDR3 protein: CASSSGQGAGEQFF
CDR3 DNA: TGTGCCAGCAGCTCAGGACAGGGGGCAGGGGAGCAGTTCTTC

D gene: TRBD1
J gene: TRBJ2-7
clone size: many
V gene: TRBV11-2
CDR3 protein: CASSSAHGQGAMGEQYF
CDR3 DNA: TGTGCCAGCAGCTCGGCACACGGACAGGGGGCGATGGGCGAGCAGTACTTC

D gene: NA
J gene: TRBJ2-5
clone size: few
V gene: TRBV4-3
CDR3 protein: CASSQFRVWETQYF
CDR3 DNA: TGCGCCAGCAGCCAATTCAGGGTGTGGGAGACCCAGTACTTC

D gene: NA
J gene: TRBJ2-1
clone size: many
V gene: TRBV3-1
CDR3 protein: CASSPHQGSSYNEQFF
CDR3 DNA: TGTGCCAGCAGCCCTCACCAGGGGAGCTCCTACAATGAGCAGTTCTTC

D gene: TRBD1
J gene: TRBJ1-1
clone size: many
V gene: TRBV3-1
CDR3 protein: CASSFAGTGNTEAFF
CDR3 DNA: TGTGCCAGCAGCTTTGCCGGGACAGGGAACACTGAAGCTTTCTTT

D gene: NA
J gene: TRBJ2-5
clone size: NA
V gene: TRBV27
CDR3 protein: CASSPERYSQETQYF
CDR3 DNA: TGTGCCAGCAGCCCCGAGCGGTACTCACAAGAGACCCAGTACTTC

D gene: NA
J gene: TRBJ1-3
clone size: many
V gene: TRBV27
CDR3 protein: CASSLLGPGNTIYF
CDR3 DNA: TGTGCCAGCAGTTTACTGGGGCCTGGAAACACCATATATTTT

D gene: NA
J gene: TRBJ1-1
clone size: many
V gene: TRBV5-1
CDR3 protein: CASSLFGPEFEAFF
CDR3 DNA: TGCGCCAGCAGCTTGTTTGGCCCCGAGTTTGAAGCTTTCTTT

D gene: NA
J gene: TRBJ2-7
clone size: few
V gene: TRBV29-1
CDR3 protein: CSATGPLLGEQYF
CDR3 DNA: TGCAGCGCCACAGGGCCCTTATTGGGCGAGCAGTACTTC

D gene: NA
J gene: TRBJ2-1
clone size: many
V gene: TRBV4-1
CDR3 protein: CASRIGVGDNEQFF
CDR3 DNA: TGCGCCAGCAGGATTGGTGTAGGGGACAATGAGCAGTTCTTC

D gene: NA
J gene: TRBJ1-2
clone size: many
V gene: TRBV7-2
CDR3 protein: CASSLARNYGYTF
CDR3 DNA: TGTGCCAGCAGCTTAGCCCGTAACTATGGCTACACCTTC

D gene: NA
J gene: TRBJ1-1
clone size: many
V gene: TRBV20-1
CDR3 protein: CSAPGGVPTEAFF
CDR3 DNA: TGCAGTGCTCCCGGTGGGGTTCCCACTGAAGCTTTCTTT

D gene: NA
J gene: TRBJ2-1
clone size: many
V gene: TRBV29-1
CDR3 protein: CSVKDRNNEQFF
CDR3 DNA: TGCAGCGTGAAAGACCGAAACAATGAGCAGTTCTTC

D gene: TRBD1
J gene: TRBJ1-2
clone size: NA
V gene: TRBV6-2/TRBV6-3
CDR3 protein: CASTLDRGRVSNYGYTF
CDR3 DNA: TGTGCCAGCACTTTAGACAGGGGGCGCGTCTCTAACTATGGCTACACCTTC

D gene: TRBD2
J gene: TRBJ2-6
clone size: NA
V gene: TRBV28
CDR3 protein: CASSPRLAGDYSGANVLTF
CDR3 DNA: TGTGCCAGCAGTCCAAGACTAGCGGGAGACTACTCTGGGGCCAACGTCCTGACTTTC

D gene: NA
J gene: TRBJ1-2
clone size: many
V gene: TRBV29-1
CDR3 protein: CSVVSYGYTF
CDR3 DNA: TGCAGCGTTGTAAGCTATGGCTACACCTTC

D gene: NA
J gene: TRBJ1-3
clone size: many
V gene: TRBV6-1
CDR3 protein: CASRSGAATGNTIYF
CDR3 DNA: TGTGCCAGCAGATCGGGGGCCGCGACTGGAAACACCATATATTTT

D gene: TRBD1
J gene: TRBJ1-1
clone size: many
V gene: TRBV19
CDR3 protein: CASTSTRPGQGATEAFF
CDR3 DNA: TGTGCCAGTACCTCTACGAGACCGGGACAGGGGGCTACTGAAGCTTTCTTT

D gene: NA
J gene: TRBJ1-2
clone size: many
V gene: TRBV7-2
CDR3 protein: CASSLVGGVDYGYTF
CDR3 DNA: TGTGCCAGCAGCTTGGTGGGGGGGGTAGACTATGGCTACACCTTC

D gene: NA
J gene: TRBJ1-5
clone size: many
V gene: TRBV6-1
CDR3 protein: CASSEASRQPQHF
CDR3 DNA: TGTGCCAGCAGTGAAGCCTCTCGGCAGCCCCAGCATTTT

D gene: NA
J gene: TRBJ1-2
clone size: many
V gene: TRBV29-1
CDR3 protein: CSVEESRFPYGYTF
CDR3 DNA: TGCAGCGTTGAAGAATCCAGGTTCCCCTATGGCTACACCTTC

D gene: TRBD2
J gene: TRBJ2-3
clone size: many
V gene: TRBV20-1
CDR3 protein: CSAIRASGILDTQYF
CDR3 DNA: TGCAGTGCAATAAGGGCTAGCGGGATATTGGATACGCAGTATTTT

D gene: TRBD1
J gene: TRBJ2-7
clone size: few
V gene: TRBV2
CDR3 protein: CASRRQGTPYEQYF
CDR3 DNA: TGTGCCAGCAGAAGACAGGGGACCCCCTACGAGCAGTACTTC

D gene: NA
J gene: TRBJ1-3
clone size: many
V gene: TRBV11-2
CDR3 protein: CASSPYRSTVMRNTIYF
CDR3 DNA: TGTGCCAGCAGCCCCTACCGGTCGACAGTAATGCGAAACACCATATATTTT

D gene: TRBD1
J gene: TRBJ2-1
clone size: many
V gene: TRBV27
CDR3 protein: CASSSRQGYNEQFF
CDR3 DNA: TGTGCCAGCAGTTCGAGACAGGGGTACAATGAGCAGTTCTTC

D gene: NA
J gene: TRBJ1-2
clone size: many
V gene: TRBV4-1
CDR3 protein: CASSQVGLSGANYGYTF
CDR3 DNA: TGCGCCAGCAGCCAGGTCGGCCTGTCGGGAGCTAACTATGGCTACACCTTC

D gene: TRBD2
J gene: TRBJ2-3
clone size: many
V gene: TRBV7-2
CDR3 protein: CASSKVGTSGRSTDTQYF
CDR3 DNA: TGTGCCAGCAGCAAGGTCGGGACTAGCGGGAGGAGCACAGATACGCAGTATTTT

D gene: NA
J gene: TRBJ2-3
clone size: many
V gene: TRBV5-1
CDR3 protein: CASSVQGLGWDTQYF
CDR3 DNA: TGCGCCAGCAGCGTGCAGGGGCTCGGTTGGGATACGCAGTATTTT

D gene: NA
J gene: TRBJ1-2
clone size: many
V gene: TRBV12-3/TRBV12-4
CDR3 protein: CASSLTAGGYTF
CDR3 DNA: TGTGCCAGCAGTTTGACGGCGGGGGGCTACACCTTC

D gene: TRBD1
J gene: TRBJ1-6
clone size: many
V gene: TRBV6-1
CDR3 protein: CASSGTGGDVHNSPLHF
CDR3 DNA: TGTGCCAGCAGTGGAACAGGGGGCGACGTTCATAATTCACCCCTCCACTTT